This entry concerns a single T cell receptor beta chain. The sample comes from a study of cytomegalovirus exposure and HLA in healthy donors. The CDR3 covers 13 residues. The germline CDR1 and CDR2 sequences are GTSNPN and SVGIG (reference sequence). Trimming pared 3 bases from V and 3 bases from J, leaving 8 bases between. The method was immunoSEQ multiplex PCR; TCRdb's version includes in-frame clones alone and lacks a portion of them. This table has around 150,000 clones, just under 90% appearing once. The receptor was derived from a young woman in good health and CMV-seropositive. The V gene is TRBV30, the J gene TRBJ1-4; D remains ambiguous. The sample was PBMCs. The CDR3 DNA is TGTGCCTGGAGGTCAGACTCTAATGAAAAACTGTTTTTT. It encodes CAWRSDSNEKLFF.